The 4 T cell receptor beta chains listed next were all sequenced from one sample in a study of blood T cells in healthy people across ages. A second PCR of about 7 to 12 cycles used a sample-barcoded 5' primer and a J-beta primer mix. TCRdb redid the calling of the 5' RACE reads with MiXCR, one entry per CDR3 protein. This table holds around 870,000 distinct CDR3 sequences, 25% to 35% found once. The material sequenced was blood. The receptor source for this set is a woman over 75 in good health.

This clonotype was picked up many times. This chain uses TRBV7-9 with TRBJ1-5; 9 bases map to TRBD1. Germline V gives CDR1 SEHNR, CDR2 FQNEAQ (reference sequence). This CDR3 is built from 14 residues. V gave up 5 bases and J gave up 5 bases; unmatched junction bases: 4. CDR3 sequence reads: CASSPQGAHQPQHF. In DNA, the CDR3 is TGTGCCAGCAGCCCACAGGGGGCTCATCAGCCCCAGCATTTT.

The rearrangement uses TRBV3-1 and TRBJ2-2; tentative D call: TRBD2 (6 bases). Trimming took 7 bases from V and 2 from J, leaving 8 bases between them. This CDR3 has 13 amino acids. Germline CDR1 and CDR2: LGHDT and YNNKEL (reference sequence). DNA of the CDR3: TGTGCCAGCACGGGGGTAAACACCGGGGAGCTGTTTTTT. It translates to CASTGVNTGELFF.

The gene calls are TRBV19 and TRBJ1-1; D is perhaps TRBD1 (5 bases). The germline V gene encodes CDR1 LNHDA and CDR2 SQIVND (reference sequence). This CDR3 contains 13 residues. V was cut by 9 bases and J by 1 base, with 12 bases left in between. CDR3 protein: CASAGLQNTEAFF. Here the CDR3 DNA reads TGTGCCAGCGCGGGACTCCAGAACACTGAAGCTTTCTTT.

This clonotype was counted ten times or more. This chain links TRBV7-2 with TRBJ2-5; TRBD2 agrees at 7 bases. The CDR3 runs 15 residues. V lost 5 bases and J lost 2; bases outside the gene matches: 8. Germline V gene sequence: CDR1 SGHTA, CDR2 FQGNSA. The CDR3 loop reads CASSPSGALQETQYF. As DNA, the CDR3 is TGTGCCAGCAGCCCAAGCGGGGCTCTTCAAGAGACCCAGTACTTC.